This T cell receptor (beta chain) was sequenced in a study of T cells in Graves' hyperthyroidism and ophthalmopathy (dated by TCRdb to about 2019). Study-level background: Peripheral blood was collected at initial diagnosis, before any treatment. TCR V-J signatures able to tell the groups apart were searched for in a discovery cohort of 95 or so patients, of whom 43 had Graves' ophthalmopathy and about 55 had stable Graves' hyperthyroidism. Thyroid tissue and blood T-cell repertoires from roughly six Graves' hyperthyroidism patients were also compared in the study. For training and testing, the 100 or so patients in the discovery cohort were randomly divided in a 7:3 ratio. Whether ophthalmopathy could be predicted prospectively was tested in an independent validation cohort made up of 18 to 20 hyperthyroidism patients plus 17 patients who later progressed to ophthalmopathy. After blood sampling, hyperthyroidism patients were treated with methimazole at a starting dose of 30 mg daily, and ophthalmopathy patients were treated with high-dose intravenous methylprednisolone. According to the paper, TCR Vbeta CDR3 sequencing was carried out on more than 120 peripheral blood samples, which came from fewer than 50 ophthalmopathy, roughly 75 hyperthyroidism and approximately 17 progressor patients.

At least ten counts were recorded for this clonotype. The antigen this receptor binds is unknown. The input lacks base qualities; no much larger clone sits a single base away. TCR beta CDR3 regions were amplified from RNA transcripts. For the first round of RT-PCR on the TCR CDR3, the HTBI primer set was used together with the Qiagen OneStep RT-PCR kit. Libraries were constructed in a second round of multiplex PCR, after which size selection and purification were carried out. Sequencing of the libraries was done on an Illumina HiSeq2000 using paired-end 100 bp reads. The original pipeline was this. SOAPnuke was used to process the raw data, with reads discarded if the reads contained adapters or uncalled bases, had a mean Phred below 15, or lacked an exact constant-primer or identifier match. High-quality paired reads were merged with COPE v1.2.5, and unique nucleotide sequences were defined as clonotypes. MiTCR v1.1 was used to align the clonotypes against IMGT TRBV, TRBD and TRBJ reference segments. The analysis included only V-J combinations with a frequency above 0.0001, which together covered 99% to 99.2% of the repertoires. The TCS score was defined as F50 (clonal expansion) divided by E x V (chaos), with BLOSUM62-based TCRdist calculated between CDR3 peptides within each V-J. Welch's t-statistics and random forest reduced around 520 V-J features to 10 to 15, which were used in a naive Bayes classifier (R e1071). Thyroid-blood repertoire similarity was quantified with the Morisita-Horn index. TCRdb itself trimmed the public reads at Q25 with fastp, ran MiXCR and retained productive beta chains. One record per CDR3 amino acid sequence lists the most common genes and DNA. Here the V and J calls rest on TCRdb's processing, not on the authors' analysis. In all, the sample holds 750,000 to 950,000 distinct CDR3 sequences, and around 39% of those were seen once. The top ten constitute approximately 10% of the sample.

Stable Graves' hyperthyroidism was defined as the absence of progression to ophthalmopathy over 18 months of follow-up. Hyperthyroidism patients were newly diagnosed, had a disease duration of under 2 months, and were aged 18 to 65 years. Any patient with an uncontrolled infection, another autoimmune disease, pregnancy or lactation was excluded. Diagnoses relied on clinical symptoms, serum thyroxine and TRAb, thyroid ultrasound and orbital computed tomography. PBMCs were isolated from about 9 ml of fresh peripheral blood by Ficoll-Paque density gradient centrifugation. Total RNA was extracted with Trizol reagent, and quality was checked on an Agilent 2100 Bioanalyzer. The CDR3 sequence holds 13 residues, the cysteine and phenylalanine included. Kept here is only the CDR3 DNA, which spans 39 bases and is read in frame from base 1. As encoded in the germline V gene, CDR1 is SNHLY while CDR2 is FYNNEI. V and J lose 4 bases and 6 bases, and a span of 13 bases separates them.

General study outcomes and caveats: Blood samples also contained most of the expanded thyroid clonotypes (frequency above 0.001), which suggests that blood repertoires may reflect thyroid immune responses. In validation, the model predicted progression to ophthalmopathy a median of around six months before onset, with roughly 70% sensitivity and just under 75% specificity. No statistical method was used to fix the sample size in advance, and group allocation was not hidden from the investigators. Ophthalmopathy was separated from stable hyperthyroidism by a 13 V-J signature model, with roughly 88% sensitivity and about 84% specificity obtained in cross-validation and 80%/75% obtained in testing.

Sequences were obtained from blood. This TCR came from a young man with Graves' hyperthyroidism. The chain is encoded by TRBV2 joined to TRBJ2-7; the D gene is tentatively TRBD1 or TRBD2, each matching 5 bases. The CDR3 reads as follows: CASSGLGRTEQYF. The bases read TGTGCCAGCAGTGGGCTGGGACGAACCGAGCAGTACTTC.